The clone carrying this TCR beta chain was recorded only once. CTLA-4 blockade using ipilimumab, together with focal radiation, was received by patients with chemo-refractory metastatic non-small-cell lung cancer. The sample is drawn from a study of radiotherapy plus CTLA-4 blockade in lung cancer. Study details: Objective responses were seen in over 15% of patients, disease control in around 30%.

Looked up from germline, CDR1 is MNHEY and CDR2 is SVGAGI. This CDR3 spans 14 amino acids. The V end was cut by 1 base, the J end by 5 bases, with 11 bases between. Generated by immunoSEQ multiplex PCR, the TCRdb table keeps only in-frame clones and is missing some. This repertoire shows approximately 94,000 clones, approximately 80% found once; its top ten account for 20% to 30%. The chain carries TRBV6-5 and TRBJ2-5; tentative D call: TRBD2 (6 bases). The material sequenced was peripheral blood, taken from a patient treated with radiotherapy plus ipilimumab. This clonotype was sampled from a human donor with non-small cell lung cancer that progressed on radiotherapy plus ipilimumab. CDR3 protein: CASSYLGGVETQYF. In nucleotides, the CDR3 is TGTGCCAGCAGTTACTTGGGAGGAGTTGAGACCCAGTACTTC.